The TCR beta chain under discussion was sequenced for a study of CD8 T cells in Susac syndrome. The sample holds one count of this clonotype. The antigen is undetermined. Sequencing of TCR beta was performed on blood CD8+ T cells and on blood CD4+ T cells. Negative isolation yielded CD4+ and CD8+ T cells, and FACS enriched TEMRA cells. Findings and caveats of the study: Susac syndrome CD4+ T cell repertoires showed no clonal expansion.

When the RNA was reverse transcribed, random hexamers were used with an input of 0.5 to 1 ug. Amplification of TCR beta CDR3 across 54 Vbeta and 13 Jbeta was performed with immunoSEQ multiplex PCR. TCRdb ran MiXCR on the immunoSEQ multiplex PCR reads and lists one entry per CDR3 protein. The sample lists 100,000 to 150,000 distinct CDR3 sequences, roughly 95% seen once, with more than 0.12% in the top ten. The sequenced sample was CD4+ T cells from PBMCs. The receptor was isolated from a human donor with Susac syndrome.

The CDR3, as DNA: TGTGCCACCAGCAGAGATTGGAGCGGGAGGGACAATGAGCAGTTCTTC. Amino acids: CATSRDWSGRDNEQFF. This chain links TRBV15 with TRBJ2-1, with TRBD2 identical over 10 bases. There are 16 residues in the CDR3. Germline V gene lookup returns CDR1 LNHNV and CDR2 YYDKDF (reference sequence). After removal of 0 bases from V and 5 bases from J, the junction contained 4 bases not matched to a gene.